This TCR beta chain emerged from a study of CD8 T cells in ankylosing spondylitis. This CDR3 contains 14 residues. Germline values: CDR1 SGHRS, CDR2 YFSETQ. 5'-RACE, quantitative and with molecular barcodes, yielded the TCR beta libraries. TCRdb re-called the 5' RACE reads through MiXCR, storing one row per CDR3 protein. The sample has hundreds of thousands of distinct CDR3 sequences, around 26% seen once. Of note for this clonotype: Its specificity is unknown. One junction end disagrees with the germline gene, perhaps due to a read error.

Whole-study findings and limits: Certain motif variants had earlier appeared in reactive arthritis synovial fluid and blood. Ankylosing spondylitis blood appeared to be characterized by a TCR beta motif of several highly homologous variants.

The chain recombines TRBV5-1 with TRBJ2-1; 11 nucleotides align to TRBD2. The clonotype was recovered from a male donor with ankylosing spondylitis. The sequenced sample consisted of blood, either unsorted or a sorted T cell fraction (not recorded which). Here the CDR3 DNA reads TGCGCCAGAAGCTTGACTTCTAGCGGGAGGGAGCAGTTCTTC. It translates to CARSLTSSGREQFF. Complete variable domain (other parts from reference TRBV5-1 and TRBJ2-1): KAGVTQTPRYLIKTRGQQVTLSCSPISGHRSVSWYQQTPGQGLQFLFEYFSETQRNKGNFPGRFSGRQFSNSRSEMNVSTLELGDSALYLCARSLTSSGREQFFGPGTRLTVL.